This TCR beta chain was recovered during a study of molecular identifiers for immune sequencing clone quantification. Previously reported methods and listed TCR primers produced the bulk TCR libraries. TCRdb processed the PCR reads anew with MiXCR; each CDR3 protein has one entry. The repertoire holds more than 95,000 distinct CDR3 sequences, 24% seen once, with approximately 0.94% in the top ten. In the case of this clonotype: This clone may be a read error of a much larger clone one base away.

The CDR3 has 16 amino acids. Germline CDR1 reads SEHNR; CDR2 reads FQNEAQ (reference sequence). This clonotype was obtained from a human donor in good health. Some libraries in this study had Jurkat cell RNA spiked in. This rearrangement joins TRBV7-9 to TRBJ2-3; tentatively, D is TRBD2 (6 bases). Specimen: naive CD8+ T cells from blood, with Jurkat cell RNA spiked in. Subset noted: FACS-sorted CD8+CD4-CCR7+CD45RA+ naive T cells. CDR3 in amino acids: CASNILKVTSTATQYF. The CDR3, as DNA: TGTGCCAGCAACATATTAAAAGTTACTAGCACAGCTACGCAGTATTTT.